This passage covers 21 T cell receptor beta chains from one sample sequenced in a study of T-cell reconstitution after alpha-beta-depleted transplantation in children. Using unique molecular identifiers, the investigators prepared the TCRbeta library. TCRdb passed the PCR reads through MiXCR, listing each CDR3 protein once. The table records about 400,000 distinct CDR3 sequences, 15% to 20% of them present only once. Source: PBMCs, mostly from graft donor cells, taken 360 days after TCRalphabeta/CD19-depleted stem cell transplant. The receptors come from a boy less than two years old who had a stem cell transplant for Wiskott-Aldrich syndrome, so the T cells may come from the graft donor.

This clonotype was observed a handful of times. V usage is TRBV24-1 and J usage is TRBJ2-6, with D perhaps matching TRBD2 (6 bases). Germline values: CDR1 KGHDR, CDR2 SFDVKD. Trimming removed 5 bases at V and 8 bases at J, with 15 bases between. This CDR3 is 15 amino acids long. The CDR3 is CATSGFGGTTNVLTF. CDR3 nucleotide sequence: TGTGCCACCAGTGGTTTCGGGGGTACGACCAACGTCCTGACTTTC.

V is TRBV7-9 and J is TRBJ2-7; 8 bases match TRBD1. The CDR3 has 15 residues. With V trimmed by 0 bases and J by 3 bases, 4 bases remained unmatched. Per germline, CDR1 SEHNR and CDR2 FQNEAQ (reference sequence). The CDR3 DNA reads TGTGCCAGCAGCTTAGCCGTTGGACAGGGCTACGAGCAGTACTTC. Its translation is CASSLAVGQGYEQYF.

There are a few counts of this clonotype. The junction departs from the called germline gene at one end, perhaps through a read error. The rearrangement links TRBV29-1 to TRBJ2-5; 7 nucleotides agree with TRBD1. The CDR3 contains 12 residues. Germline CDR1 and CDR2: SQVTM and ANQGSEA. The CDR3 DNA reads as TGCAGCTACAGGACAGGACAAGGGACCCAGTACTTC. Protein sequence: CSYRTGQGTQYF.

This clonotype has ten or more counts. The CDR3 DNA sequence: TGTGCCAGCAGTTTTGGAGCCAACTATGGCTACACCTTC. Translation gives CASSFGANYGYTF. The chain combines TRBV12-3 or TRBV12-4 with TRBJ1-2; no clear D. The CDR3 is 13 amino acids. Trimming pared 3 bases from V and 2 bases from J, leaving 7 bases between.

This clonotype was detected only a few times. The CDR3 DNA reads TGTGCCAGCCGGGAGGGACGAAGGCCAGATACGCAGTATTTT. Its protein product is CASREGRRPDTQYF. The rearrangement links TRBV7-9 to TRBJ2-3; the match to TRBD2 covers 8 bases. Germline loops: CDR1 SEHNR, CDR2 FQNEAQ (reference sequence). This CDR3 is built from 14 residues. Unmatched junction bases numbered 8, after V lost 8 bases and J lost 4 bases.

V usage is TRBV7-2 and J usage is TRBJ2-3; 7 bases are a match to TRBD2. Germline CDR1 is SGHTA and CDR2 is FQGNSA. This CDR3 contains 17 residues. V lost 2 bases to trimming and J lost 6 bases; unmatched junction nucleotides: 14. This chain's CDR3 is CASSLSTSLTFTDTQYF. The CDR3 coding sequence is TGTGCCAGCAGCTTATCGACTAGCTTAACATTTACCGATACGCAGTATTTT. Together with reference TRBV7-2 and TRBJ2-3, the CDR3 gives the full variable domain: GAGVSQSPSNKVTEKGKDVELRCDPISGHTALYWYRQSLGQGLEFLIYFQGNSAPDKSGLPSDRFSAERTGGSVSTLTIQRTQQEDSAVYLCASSLSTSLTFTDTQYFGPGTRLTVL.

This clonotype was detected only a few times. The chain links TRBV12-3 or TRBV12-4 to TRBJ2-3; D perhaps matches TRBD1 (5 bases). The CDR3 length is 14 residues. V lost 6 bases to trimming and J lost 1 base, with 11 bases between them. This CDR3 is CASRALGRTDTQYF. In DNA form, the CDR3 reads TGTGCCAGCAGGGCCTTGGGGCGCACAGATACGCAGTATTTT.

About this clonotype: Lacking the conserved final phenylalanine or tryptophan, this CDR3 likely reflects a read error. No DNA is shown, since the ends of the CDR3 on it are uncertain; the CDR3 is the one TCRdb lists. This chain joins TRBV15 and TRBJ2-3; the table's TRBD2 call for D was not verified on the DNA. The CDR3 is 13 residues long, ends included. Germline CDR1 and CDR2: LNHNV and YYDKDF (reference sequence). The chain's CDR3 is CATSRDLVEDCMI.

This clonotype was observed a handful of times. The CDR3: CAISRGPPYNEQFF. DNA for the CDR3: TGTGCCATCAGTCGAGGGCCCCCCTACAATGAGCAGTTCTTC. The gene calls are TRBV10-3 and TRBJ2-1; maybe TRBD2 (5 bases). The germline V gene has CDR1 ENHRY and CDR2 SYGVKD. The CDR3 extends over 14 amino acids. With 5 bases removed from V and 2 bases from J, the gap between germline ends came to 10 bases.

V usage is TRBV20-1 and J usage is TRBJ2-7; D remains ambiguous. CDR3 length: 15 amino acids. V lost 1 base to trimming and J lost 0 bases, with 13 bases between them. Germline CDR1 and CDR2: DFQATT and SNEGSKA (reference sequence). As DNA, the CDR3 is TGCAGTGCTAGAGCTTATGGATCGTCCTCCTACGAGCAGTACTTC. This translates into CSARAYGSSSYEQYF.

The chain joins TRBV2 to TRBJ2-3; weak D call: TRBD1 (5 bases). The CDR3 covers 15 residues. With 9 bases removed from V and 3 bases from J, the gap between germline ends came to 19 bases. The germline V gene encodes CDR1 SNHLY and CDR2 FYNNEI. The CDR3 protein is CASGRERTSTDTQYF. CDR3 sequence (DNA): TGTGCCAGTGGCCGAGAAAGGACAAGTACAGATACGCAGTATTTT.

This clonotype occurred a few times. The chain combines TRBV7-8 with TRBJ2-3; weak D call: TRBD2 (6 bases). V was cut by 7 bases and J by 2 bases, with 22 bases left in between. This CDR3 has 17 residues. Germline V CDR1 and CDR2: SGHVS, FQNEAQ. This chain's CDR3 is CASTLSLPGGNTDTQYF. The CDR3 region has the DNA TGTGCCAGCACCTTGTCATTGCCCGGGGGAAACACAGATACGCAGTATTTT. Using reference TRBV7-8 and TRBJ2-3 for the parts outside the CDR3, the full variable domain is GAGVSQSPRYKVAKRGQDVALRCDPISGHVSLFWYQQALGQGPEFLTYFQNEAQLDKSGLPSDRFFAERPEGSVSTLKIQRTQQEDSAVYLCASTLSLPGGNTDTQYFGPGTRLTVL.

The genes are TRBV5-5 and TRBJ2-7, with D possibly matching TRBD2 (6 bases). The CDR3 runs 15 residues. The germline V gene has CDR1 SGHKS and CDR2 YYEKEE (reference sequence). V was pared by 4 bases and J by 7 bases, with 21 bases between. In DNA form, the CDR3 reads TGTGCCAGCAGCCCACTAGCAACCCCACAAGGAGAGCAGTACTTC. Encoded protein: CASSPLATPQGEQYF. The full variable domain, rest sourced from reference TRBV5-5 and TRBJ2-7, is DAGVTQSPTHLIKTRGQQVTLRCSPISGHKSVSWYQQVLGQGPQFIFQYYEKEERGRGNFPDRFSARQFPNYSSELNVNALLLGDSALYLCASSPLATPQGEQYFGPGTRLTVT.

The table lists this clonotype with many counts. DNA for the CDR3: TGTGCCAGCTCACCCCCGACAGGGACCTACGAGCAGTACTTC. This translates into CASSPPTGTYEQYF. This chain links TRBV18 with TRBJ2-7, with 7 positions matching TRBD1. CDR3 length equals 14 residues. J was trimmed by 2 bases and V by 3 bases; bases with no gene match: 4. The germline gives CDR1 KGHSH, CDR2 LQKENI.

The chain combines TRBV20-1 with TRBJ2-7; 7 bases agree with TRBD2. Germline V gives CDR1 DFQATT, CDR2 SNEGSKA (reference sequence). J was trimmed by 3 bases and V by 0 bases; bases with no gene match: 17. There are 18 residues in the CDR3. This CDR3 reads CSAREDDGGRGPYYEQYF. CDR3 in DNA: TGCAGTGCTAGAGAAGACGACGGTGGGAGGGGTCCTTACTACGAGCAGTACTTC.

The V and J genes are TRBV12-3 or TRBV12-4 and TRBJ2-4, with D possibly called TRBD1 or TRBD2 (5 bases each). The ends were cut back, 5 bases at V and 7 bases at J, with 12 bases in the middle. The CDR3 is made up of 13 amino acids. The CDR3 DNA reads as TGTGCCAGCAGTCCCTGGGACCTCAACATTCAGTACTTC. Amino acids: CASSPWDLNIQYF.

The gene calls are TRBV5-4 and TRBJ2-7; possible D gene TRBD2, 6 bases. The CDR3 runs 14 residues. CDR1 is SGHNT, CDR2 YYREEE, per germline (reference sequence). The V end lost 0 bases, the J end lost 3 bases, and 10 bases lay between the germline ends. CDR3 loop: CASSLVAEIYEQYF. The CDR3 nucleotides read TGTGCCAGCAGCTTGGTAGCGGAAATCTACGAGCAGTACTTC.

This clonotype came up many times. This chain connects TRBV27 to TRBJ2-1, with 10 bases that match TRBD2. Germline lookup yields CDR1 MNHEY and CDR2 SMNVEV (reference sequence). With 1 base clipped from V and 8 bases from J, the junction kept 5 bases outside the gene matches. The CDR3 loop spans 15 amino acids. The CDR3 sequence: CASSLYLAGGYEQFF. The CDR3, as DNA: TGTGCCAGCAGTTTATATTTAGCGGGAGGCTATGAGCAGTTCTTC.

This clonotype was seen a handful of times. The J gene is TRBJ2-3, the V gene TRBV20-1; D call uncertain. CDR3 length: 15 amino acids. Germline V lookup: CDR1 DFQATT, CDR2 SNEGSKA (reference sequence). V lost 1 base, J lost 0 bases, and 11 bases lay in between. The DNA for the CDR3 is TGCAGTGCTAGAGGACCCGCGATCAGCACAGATACGCAGTATTTT. Amino acid sequence: CSARGPAISTDTQYF.

This clonotype showed up many times. The chain is built from TRBV28 and TRBJ1-4; tentative D call: TRBD1 (6 bases). V was clipped by 6 bases and J by 6 bases, with 17 bases between them. The CDR3 totals 15 residues. The germline V gene has CDR1 MDHEN and CDR2 SYDVKM. The CDR3 here is CASRTFRGWDEKLFF. CDR3 in DNA: TGTGCCAGCAGAACCTTCAGGGGATGGGATGAAAAACTGTTTTTT. Using reference TRBV28 and TRBJ1-4 for the parts outside the CDR3, the full variable domain is DVKVTQSSRYLVKRTGEKVFLECVQDMDHENMFWYRQDPGLGLRLIYFSYDVKMKEKGDIPEGYSVSREKKERFSLILESASTNQTSMYLCASRTFRGWDEKLFFGSGTQLSVL.

This clonotype turned up a few times. The CDR3 DNA is TGTGCCAGCAGCTTGATGTCCGGTAAGGCCTACGAGCAGTACTTC. Protein: CASSLMSGKAYEQYF. The V and J genes are TRBV11-2 and TRBJ2-7, with no clear D. Trimming left V 3 bases short and J 2 bases short, with 14 bases between. The germline V gene encodes CDR1 SGHAT and CDR2 FQNNGV. This CDR3 region has 15 residues.